The T cell receptor beta chain described here comes from a study of blood T cell repertoires in COVID-19. Study at large: Acute and convalescent COVID-19 samples came from the United States, Italy and Spain. T cells, B-cell-depleted T cells, or PBMCs provided the cDNA or gDNA that served as material.

Participants were aged 18 to 89 years from approximately 24 US areas. CDR3 length: 13 amino acids. Deletions cut 6 bases from V and 3 bases from J, with 8 bases between. Germline V gene data show CDR1 as LNHDA and CDR2 as SQIVND (reference sequence). Source study methods: From reference gene primer amplification, estimates of nucleated cell counts were derived. Using immunoSEQ multiplex PCR, the repertoire was profiled, and TCRdb retains in-frame clones only, with some absent. The DNA gave D and trimming, while V, J and clone size come from that table. The sample records 200,000 to 250,000 clones, around 80% being singletons.

The chain is built from TRBV19 and TRBJ2-2, with D possibly matching TRBD1 (6 bases). Sequenced material: PBMCs or T cells enriched from blood (not recorded which). The receptor's source is a man aged 30-40 years with acute COVID-19. CDR3: CASRRQDTGELFF. The CDR3 DNA reads as TGTGCCAGTAGAAGACAGGACACCGGGGAGCTGTTTTTT.